This TCR beta chain was profiled in a study of vaccination effects on CD4 cells after COVID-19. Study information: Vaccine administered to participants consisted of two doses of either BNT162b2 or mRNA-1273. Sample donation by two convalescent patients took place 16 days and one week before vaccination. Notes on the study in general: Sampling in the study covered few convalescent patients and included no early post-infection timepoints.

Before sequencing, viral peptide pools were used by the ViraFEST assay to expand antigen-specific CD4+ T cells. The authors isolated CD4+ T cells after around nine days of culture. Infection dated between March and December 2020, before the Alpha, Beta and Delta variants reached the United States. Cultures used 2.1 million or so PBMC per well, about 10 IU/ml IL-2 and approximately 10 ug/ml peptides. Measured with immunoSEQ multiplex PCR; TCRdb has only the in-frame clones, and not every one. Here the sample spans about 22,000 clones, roughly 76% being singletons. Regarding this clone: Its antigen is unknown.

This clonotype was obtained from a human donor who had a prior SARS-CoV-2 infection. The sample here was CD4+ T cells from PBMCs cultured with SARS-CoV-2 spike peptides, taken before COVID-19 vaccination.

As DNA, the CDR3 is TGTGCCAGCAGCCAAGCCTCCGGGACAGGGAAAGGCTACACCTTC. Residues: CASSQASGTGKGYTF. V gene TRBV4-2 combines with J gene TRBJ1-2, with TRBD1 matching 9 bases. Germline V gene sequence: CDR1 LGHNA, CDR2 YNFKEQ. Trimming cost V 1 base and J 8 bases; bases outside gene matches: 8. This CDR3 region has 15 residues.